This is a list of T cell receptor beta chains from one sample in a study of blood T cell repertoires in COVID-19. Repertoires were generated with immunoSEQ multiplex PCR, while TCRdb's copy carries only in-frame clones and drops some. The sample lists fewer than 250,000 clones; more than 75% were seen once. The specimen was peripheral blood. The origin of the receptors is a man aged 50-59 years with acute or convalescent COVID-19. CDR3s include the opening cysteine and the closing phenylalanine or tryptophan. D genes are given only for firm matches. Part of the rows lack a size; the others show once, few, many or a class for expanded clones.

DNA | CDR3 | size | D | J | length | V
TGTGCCAGCAGCTCCAGGGGACAGAACATGAACACTGAAGCTTTCTTT | CASSSRGQNMNTEAFF | - | TRBD1 | TRBJ1-1 | 16 | TRBV2
TGTGCCATCAGTGAGTCGAGAGCGGGAGGCACCGGGGAGCTGTTTTTT | CAISESRAGGTGELFF | - | TRBD2 | TRBJ2-2 | 16 | TRBV10-3
TGTGCCAGCAGCTTATTGTCGGGTCAGCCCCAGCATTTT | CASSLLSGQPQHF | - | - | TRBJ1-5 | 13 | TRBV7-9
TGTGCCAGCAGTCCCTCCGGGATCAGGCGGGAAGCTTTCTTT | CASSPSGIRREAFF | - | - | TRBJ1-1 | 14 | TRBV6-5
TGTGCCAGCAGCCCCCGGGAGACCACAGATACGCAGTATTTT | CASSPRETTDTQYF | - | - | TRBJ2-3 | 14 | TRBV11-3
TGCGCCAGCAGTAGGGACAGGAAAGAGACCCAGTACTTC | CASSRDRKETQYF | - | TRBD1 | TRBJ2-5 | 13 | TRBV10-1
TGTGCCAGCAGTTACATGGCGGGGATTGCTTCACCCCTCCACTTT | CASSYMAGIASPLHF | - | - | TRBJ1-6 | 15 | TRBV6-5
TGTGCCAGCAGTCCGTCAACTAATGAAAAACTGTTTTTT | CASSPSTNEKLFF | once | - | TRBJ1-4 | 13 | TRBV12-3/TRBV12-4
TGTGCCAGCAGCTTCAGTAAATCCTACAATGAGCAGTTCTTC | CASSFSKSYNEQFF | - | - | TRBJ2-1 | 14 | TRBV11-3
TGTGCCAGCAGCCCTAACCCGGGGGACGAGCAGTACTTC | CASSPNPGDEQYF | - | - | TRBJ2-7 | 13 | TRBV9
TGTGCCAGCAGCTTATCGGACAAGGTGGACTTC | CASSLSDKVDF | - | - | TRBJ2-7 | 11 | TRBV7-6
TGTGCCAGCAGTTACCAGGGAACCATTAACTATGGCTACACCTTC | CASSYQGTINYGYTF | - | - | TRBJ1-2 | 15 | TRBV27
TGTGCCAGCAGTTACGGGCTAGCGACTGAGACCCAGTACTTC | CASSYGLATETQYF | - | - | TRBJ2-5 | 14 | TRBV6-2/TRBV6-3